This T cell receptor beta chain was identified during a study of T-cell memory formation after mild COVID-19. TCR alpha and TCR beta cDNA libraries carrying sample barcodes and UMIs were produced by 5'RACE using constant-segment primers. TCRdb re-derived calls from the 5' RACE reads in MiXCR, one entry per CDR3 protein. Altogether around 340,000 distinct CDR3 sequences are present, around a sixth being singletons, with the ten largest covering under 25%. There are 17 residues in the CDR3. Trimming took 4 bases from V and 0 from J; bases not matched to a gene: 5. The germline V gene has CDR1 ENHRY and CDR2 SYGVKD.

The sequence came from a man aged 18 to 30 who had mild COVID-19 (a few samples of this study predate the infection). Cell type and time point are not known. The chain joins TRBV10-3 to TRBJ2-1, with TRBD2 matching over 11 bases. The sequencing input was PBMCs or a T cell subset sorted from them (not recorded which). This CDR3 reads CAISGLAGGSSYNEQFF. DNA of the CDR3: TGTGCCATCAGTGGGCTAGCGGGGGGCTCCTCCTACAATGAGCAGTTCTTC.